This T cell receptor (beta chain) was sequenced in a study of neurological immune-mediated disorders. General observations from the study: The multiple sclerosis repertoire cluster showed no association with any clinical or MRI feature. The authors stated that larger cohorts are needed.

This clonotype was seen at least ten times. Its specificity is unknown. Time point indicated: longitudinal time-point 3. Each CDR3 protein is one row after TCRdb ran MiXCR on the 5' RACE reads. The sample lists tens of thousands of distinct CDR3 sequences; around 4% were seen once. The CDR3 extends over 12 amino acids. V was trimmed by 2 bases and J by 5 bases, leaving 7 bases between them. Looked up from germline, CDR1 is SQVTM and CDR2 is ANQGSEA. The sequenced sample consisted of PBMCs. V and J are TRBV29-1 and TRBJ2-4, with D perhaps given as TRBD1 or TRBD2 (5 bases each). The sequence was collected from an older woman with multiple sclerosis. This CDR3 reads CSVERDQNIQYF. The CDR3 DNA reads TGCAGCGTTGAACGGGACCAAAACATTCAGTACTTC. Supplemented by reference TRBV29-1 and TRBJ2-4, the full variable domain reads SAVISQKPSRDICQRGTSLTIQCQVDSQVTMMFWYRQQPGQSLTLIATANQGSEATYESGFVIDKFPISRPNLTFSTLTVSNMSPEDSSIYLCSVERDQNIQYFGAGTRLSVL.